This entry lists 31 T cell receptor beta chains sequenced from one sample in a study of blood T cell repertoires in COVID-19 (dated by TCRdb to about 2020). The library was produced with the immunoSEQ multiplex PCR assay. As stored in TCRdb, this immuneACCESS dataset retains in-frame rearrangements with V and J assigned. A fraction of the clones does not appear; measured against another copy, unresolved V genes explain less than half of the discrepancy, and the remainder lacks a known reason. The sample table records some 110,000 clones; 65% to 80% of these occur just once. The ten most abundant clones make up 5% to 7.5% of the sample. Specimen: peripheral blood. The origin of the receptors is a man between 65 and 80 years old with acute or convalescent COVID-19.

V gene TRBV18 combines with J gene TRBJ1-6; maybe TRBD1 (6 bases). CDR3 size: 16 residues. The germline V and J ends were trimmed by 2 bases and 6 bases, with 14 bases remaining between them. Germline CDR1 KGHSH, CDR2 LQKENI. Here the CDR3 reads CASSPWDTGGNSPLHF. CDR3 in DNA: TGTGCCAGCTCACCATGGGACACCGGTGGTAATTCACCCCTCCACTTT.

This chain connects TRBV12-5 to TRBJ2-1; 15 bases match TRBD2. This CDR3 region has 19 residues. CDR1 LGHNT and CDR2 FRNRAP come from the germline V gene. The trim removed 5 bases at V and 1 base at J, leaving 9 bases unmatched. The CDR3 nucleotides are TGTGCTAGTGGTCCCCCCCGGGGACTAGCGGGAGGATCCTACAATGAGCAGTTCTTC. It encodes CASGPPRGLAGGSYNEQFF.

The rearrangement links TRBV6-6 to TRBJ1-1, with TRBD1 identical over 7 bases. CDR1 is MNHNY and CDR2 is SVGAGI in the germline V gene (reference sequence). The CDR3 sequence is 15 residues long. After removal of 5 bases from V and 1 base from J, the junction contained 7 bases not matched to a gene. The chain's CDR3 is CASSGGQAPNTEAFF. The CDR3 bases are TGTGCCAGCAGTGGTGGACAGGCGCCGAACACTGAAGCTTTCTTT.

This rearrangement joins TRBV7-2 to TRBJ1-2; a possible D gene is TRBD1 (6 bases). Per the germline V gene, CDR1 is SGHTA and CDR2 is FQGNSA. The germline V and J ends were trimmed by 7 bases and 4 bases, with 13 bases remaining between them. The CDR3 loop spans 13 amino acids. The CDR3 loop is CASTIGGPYGYTF. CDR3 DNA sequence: TGTGCCAGCACGATAGGGGGACCCTATGGCTACACCTTC.

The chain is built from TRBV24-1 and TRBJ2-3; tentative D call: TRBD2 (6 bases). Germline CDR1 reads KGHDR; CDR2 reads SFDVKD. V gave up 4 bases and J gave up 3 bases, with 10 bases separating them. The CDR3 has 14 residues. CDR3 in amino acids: CATSETAGTDTQYF. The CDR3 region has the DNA TGTGCCACCAGTGAAACGGCGGGGACAGATACGCAGTATTTT.

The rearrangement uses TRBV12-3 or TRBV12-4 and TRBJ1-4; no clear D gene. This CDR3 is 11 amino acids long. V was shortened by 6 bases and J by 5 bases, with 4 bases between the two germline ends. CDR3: CASSGNEKLFF. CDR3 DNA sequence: TGTGCCAGCAGCGGGAATGAAAAACTGTTTTTT.

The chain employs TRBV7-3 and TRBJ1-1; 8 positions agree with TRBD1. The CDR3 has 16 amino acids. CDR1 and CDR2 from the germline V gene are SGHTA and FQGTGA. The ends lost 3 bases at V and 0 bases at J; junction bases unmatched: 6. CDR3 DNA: TGTGCCAGCAGCTTTCGACAGGGGACTATGAACACTGAAGCTTTCTTT. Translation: CASSFRQGTMNTEAFF.

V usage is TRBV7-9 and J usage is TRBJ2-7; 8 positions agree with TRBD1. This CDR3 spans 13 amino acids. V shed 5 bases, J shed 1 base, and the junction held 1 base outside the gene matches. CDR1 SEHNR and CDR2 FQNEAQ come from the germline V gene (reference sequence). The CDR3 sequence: CASSHRGSYEQYF. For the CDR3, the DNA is TGTGCCAGCAGCCACAGGGGGTCCTACGAGCAGTACTTC.

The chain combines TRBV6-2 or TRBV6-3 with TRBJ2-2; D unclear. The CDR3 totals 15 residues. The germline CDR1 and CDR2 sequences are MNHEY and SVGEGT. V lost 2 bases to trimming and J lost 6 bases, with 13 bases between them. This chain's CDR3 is CASSYAYAGAGELFF. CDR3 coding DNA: TGTGCCAGCAGTTACGCTTATGCCGGAGCCGGGGAGCTGTTTTTT.

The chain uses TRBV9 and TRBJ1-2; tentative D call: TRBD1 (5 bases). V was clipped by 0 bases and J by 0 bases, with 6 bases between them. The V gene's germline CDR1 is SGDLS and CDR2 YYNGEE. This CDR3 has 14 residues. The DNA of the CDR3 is TGTGCCAGCAGCGTAGTGACAGCTAACTATGGCTACACCTTC. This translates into CASSVVTANYGYTF.

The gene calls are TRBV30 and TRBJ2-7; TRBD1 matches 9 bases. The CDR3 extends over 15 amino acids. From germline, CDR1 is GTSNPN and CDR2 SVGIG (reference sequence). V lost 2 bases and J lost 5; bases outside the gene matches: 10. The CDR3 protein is CAWSLRQGGRDEQYF. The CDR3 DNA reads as TGTGCCTGGAGTCTGAGACAGGGGGGAAGGGACGAGCAGTACTTC.

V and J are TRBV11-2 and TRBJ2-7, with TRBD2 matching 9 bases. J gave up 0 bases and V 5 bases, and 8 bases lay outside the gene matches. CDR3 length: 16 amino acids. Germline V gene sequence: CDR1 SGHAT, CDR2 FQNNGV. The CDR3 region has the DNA TGTGCCAGCAGCCCCCGGACTAGCGCCTACTCCTACGAGCAGTACTTC. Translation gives CASSPRTSAYSYEQYF.

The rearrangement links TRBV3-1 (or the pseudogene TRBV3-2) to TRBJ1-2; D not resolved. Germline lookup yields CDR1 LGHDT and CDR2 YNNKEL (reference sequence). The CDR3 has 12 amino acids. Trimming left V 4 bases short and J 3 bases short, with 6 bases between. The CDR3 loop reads CASSLRDYGYTF. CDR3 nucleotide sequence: TGTGCCAGCAGCCTACGGGACTATGGCTACACCTTC.

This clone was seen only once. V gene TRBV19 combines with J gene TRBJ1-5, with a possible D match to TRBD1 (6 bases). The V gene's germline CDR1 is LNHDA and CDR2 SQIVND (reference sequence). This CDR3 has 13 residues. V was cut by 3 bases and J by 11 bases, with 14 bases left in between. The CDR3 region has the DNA TGTGCCAGTAGTATGACCCGACAGGCGGCCCAGCATTTT. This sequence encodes CASSMTRQAAQHF.

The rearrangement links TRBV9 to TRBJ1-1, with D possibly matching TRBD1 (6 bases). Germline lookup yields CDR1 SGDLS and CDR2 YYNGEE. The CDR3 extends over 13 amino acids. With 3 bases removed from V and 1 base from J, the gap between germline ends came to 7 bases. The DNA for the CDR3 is TGTGCCAGCAGCGCACAGGGGAACACTGAAGCTTTCTTT. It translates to CASSAQGNTEAFF.

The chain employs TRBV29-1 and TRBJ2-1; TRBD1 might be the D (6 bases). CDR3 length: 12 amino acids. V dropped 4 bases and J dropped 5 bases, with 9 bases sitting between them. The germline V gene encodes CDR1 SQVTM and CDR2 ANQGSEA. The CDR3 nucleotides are TGCAGCGTTGGACAGGCGAACAATGAGCAGTTCTTC. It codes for CSVGQANNEQFF.

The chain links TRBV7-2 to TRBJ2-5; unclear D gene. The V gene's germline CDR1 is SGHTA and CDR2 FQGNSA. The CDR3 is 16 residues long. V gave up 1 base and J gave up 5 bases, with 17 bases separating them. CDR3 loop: CASSLGFRQAGETQYF. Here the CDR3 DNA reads TGTGCCAGCAGCTTAGGGTTTCGGCAGGCTGGGGAGACCCAGTACTTC.

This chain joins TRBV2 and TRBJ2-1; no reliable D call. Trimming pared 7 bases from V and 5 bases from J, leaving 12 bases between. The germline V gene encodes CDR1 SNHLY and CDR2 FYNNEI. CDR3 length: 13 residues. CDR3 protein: CASTAEVDNEQFF. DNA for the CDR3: TGTGCCAGCACGGCGGAAGTGGACAATGAGCAGTTCTTC.

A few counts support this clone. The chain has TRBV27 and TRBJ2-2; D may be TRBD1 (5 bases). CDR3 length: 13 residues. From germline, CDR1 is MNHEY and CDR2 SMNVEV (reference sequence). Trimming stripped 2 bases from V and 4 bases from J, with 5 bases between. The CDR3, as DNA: TGTGCCAGCAGTTTACAGGGCACCGGGGAGCTGTTTTTT. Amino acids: CASSLQGTGELFF.

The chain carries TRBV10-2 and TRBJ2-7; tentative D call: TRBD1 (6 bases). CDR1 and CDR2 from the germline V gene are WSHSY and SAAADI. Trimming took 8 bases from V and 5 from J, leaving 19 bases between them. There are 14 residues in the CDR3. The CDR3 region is CASARDKGIDEQYF. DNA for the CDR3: TGCGCCAGCGCCCGGGACAAGGGGATAGACGAGCAGTACTTC.

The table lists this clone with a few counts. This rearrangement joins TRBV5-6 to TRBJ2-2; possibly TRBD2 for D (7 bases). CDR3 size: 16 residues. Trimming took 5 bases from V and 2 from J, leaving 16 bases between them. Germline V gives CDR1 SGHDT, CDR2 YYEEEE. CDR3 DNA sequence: TGTGCCAGCAGTAGAGAGCGGGACACTAACACCGGGGAGCTGTTTTTT. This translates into CASSRERDTNTGELFF.

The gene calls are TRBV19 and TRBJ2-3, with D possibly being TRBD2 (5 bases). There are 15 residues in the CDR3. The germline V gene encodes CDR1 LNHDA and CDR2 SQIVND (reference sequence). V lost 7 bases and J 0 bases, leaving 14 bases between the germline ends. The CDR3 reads CASMTGDGSTDTQYF. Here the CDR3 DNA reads TGTGCCAGTATGACCGGGGATGGTAGCACAGATACGCAGTATTTT.

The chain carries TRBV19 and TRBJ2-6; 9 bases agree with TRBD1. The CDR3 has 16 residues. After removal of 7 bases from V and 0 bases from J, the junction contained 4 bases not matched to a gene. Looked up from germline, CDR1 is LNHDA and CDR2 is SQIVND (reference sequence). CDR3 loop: CASTGTGTSGANVLTF. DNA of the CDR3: TGTGCCAGTACCGGGACAGGGACCTCTGGGGCCAACGTCCTGACTTTC. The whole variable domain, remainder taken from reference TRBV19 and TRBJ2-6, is DGGITQSPKYLFRKEGQNVTLSCEQNLNHDAMYWYRQDPGQGLRLIYYSQIVNDFQKGDIAEGYSVSREKKESFPLTVTSAQKNPTAFYLCASTGTGTSGANVLTFGAGSRLTVL.

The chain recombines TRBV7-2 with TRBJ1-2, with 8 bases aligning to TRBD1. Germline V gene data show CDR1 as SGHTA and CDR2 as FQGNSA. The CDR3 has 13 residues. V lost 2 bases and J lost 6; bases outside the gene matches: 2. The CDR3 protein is CASSLTGGNGYTF. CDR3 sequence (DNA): TGTGCCAGCAGCTTAACAGGGGGAAATGGCTACACCTTC.

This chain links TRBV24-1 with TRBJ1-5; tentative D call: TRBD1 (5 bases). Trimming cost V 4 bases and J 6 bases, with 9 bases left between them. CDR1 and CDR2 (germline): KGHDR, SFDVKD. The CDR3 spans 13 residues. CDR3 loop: CATSDREGQPQHF. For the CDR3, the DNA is TGTGCCACCAGTGACAGGGAGGGTCAGCCCCAGCATTTT.

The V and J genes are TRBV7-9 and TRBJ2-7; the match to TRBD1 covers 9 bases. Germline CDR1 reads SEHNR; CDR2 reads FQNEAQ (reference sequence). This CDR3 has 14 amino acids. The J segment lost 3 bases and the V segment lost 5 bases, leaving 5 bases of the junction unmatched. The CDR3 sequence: CASSQRTGDYEQYF. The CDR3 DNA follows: TGTGCCAGCAGCCAGAGGACAGGGGACTACGAGCAGTACTTC.

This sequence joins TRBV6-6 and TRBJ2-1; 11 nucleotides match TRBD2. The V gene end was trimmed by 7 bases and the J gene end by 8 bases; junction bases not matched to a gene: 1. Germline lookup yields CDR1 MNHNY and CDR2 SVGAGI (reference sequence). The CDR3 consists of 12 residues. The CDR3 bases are TGTGCCAGCAAACTAGCGGGAGATGAGCAGTTCTTC. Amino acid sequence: CASKLAGDEQFF.

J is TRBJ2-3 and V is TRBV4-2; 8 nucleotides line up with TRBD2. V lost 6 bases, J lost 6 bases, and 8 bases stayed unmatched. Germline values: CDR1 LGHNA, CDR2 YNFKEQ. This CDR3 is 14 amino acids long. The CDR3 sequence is CASSPLAGGDTQYF. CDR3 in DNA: TGTGCCAGCAGTCCTCTAGCGGGTGGGGATACGCAGTATTTT.

CDR3 bases: TGTGCCAGCTCACCGGCATCTCCTCACAATGAGCAGTTCTTC. It codes for CASSPASPHNEQFF. This chain links TRBV18 with TRBJ2-1; D remains unclear. This CDR3 comprises 14 residues. V was clipped by 3 bases and J by 5 bases, with 11 bases between them. CDR1 and CDR2 (germline): KGHSH, LQKENI.

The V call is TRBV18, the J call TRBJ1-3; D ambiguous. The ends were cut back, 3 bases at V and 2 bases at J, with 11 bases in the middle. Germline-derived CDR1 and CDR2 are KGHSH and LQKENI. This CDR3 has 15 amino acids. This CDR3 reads CASSPGLPAGNTIYF. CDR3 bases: TGTGCCAGCTCACCCGGACTCCCCGCTGGAAACACCATATATTTT.

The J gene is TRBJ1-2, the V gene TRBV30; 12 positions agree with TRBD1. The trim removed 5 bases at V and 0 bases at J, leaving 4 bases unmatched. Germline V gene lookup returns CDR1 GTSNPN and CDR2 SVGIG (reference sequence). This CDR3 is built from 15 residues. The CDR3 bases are TGTGCCTGGTTGGGACAGGGGGCGGCTAACTATGGCTACACCTTC. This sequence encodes CAWLGQGAANYGYTF. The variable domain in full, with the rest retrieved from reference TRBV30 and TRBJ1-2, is SQTIHQWPATLVQPVGSPLSLECTVEGTSNPNLYWYRQAAGRGLQLLFYSVGIGQISSEVPQNLSASRPQDRQFILSSKKLLLSDSGFYLCAWLGQGAANYGYTFGSGTRLTVV.